This section outlines one T cell receptor beta chain sequence together with its context. Sequencing was performed with immunoSEQ multiplex PCR; in TCRdb, only in-frame clones are kept and a portion is missing. The table lists 150,000 to 200,000 clones, more than 85% of them singletons. CDR1 is SGHAT, CDR2 FQNNGV, per germline. The CDR3 is 15 residues long. V was pared by 1 base and J by 4 bases, with 10 bases between. This sample is part of a study of control samples from healthy donors and cancer patients. The source material was blood. The chain employs TRBV11-2 and TRBJ2-2; possibly TRBD2 for D (5 bases). This clonotype was obtained from a woman between 35 and 50 years old in good health. DNA for the CDR3: TGTGCCAGCAGCTTAGTTCTGGGGAGCACCGGGGAGCTGTTTTTT. Amino acid sequence: CASSLVLGSTGELFF.